This TCR beta chain is from a study of cytomegalovirus exposure and HLA in healthy donors. Study results and limitations: Per a prior analysis, the majority of TCR beta V segments were productive roughly 90% or roughly 30% of the time. When analyzed later, the rates of TCR association showed variation by HLA locus, with DRB1 the most and HLA-C the fewest.

The PCR made use of 60 Vbeta and 13 Jbeta primers. Some clones are missing from TCRdb's copy, which holds only in-frame ones; the method was immunoSEQ multiplex PCR. The sample contains some 140,000 clones, more than 75% of which appear only once. Germline CDR1 and CDR2: SQVTM and ANQGSEA. This CDR3 spans 12 amino acids. With 0 bases removed from V and 12 bases from J, the gap between germline ends came to 12 bases. With regard to this clone: Its antigen is unknown.

This clonotype was obtained from a man under 40 in good health and CMV-seropositive. The V gene is TRBV29-1, the J gene TRBJ1-3; no definite D call. The sequenced sample was PBMCs. The CDR3 region is CSVEENSSFIYF. CDR3 coding DNA: TGCAGCGTTGAAGAGAACAGCTCATTCATATATTTT.